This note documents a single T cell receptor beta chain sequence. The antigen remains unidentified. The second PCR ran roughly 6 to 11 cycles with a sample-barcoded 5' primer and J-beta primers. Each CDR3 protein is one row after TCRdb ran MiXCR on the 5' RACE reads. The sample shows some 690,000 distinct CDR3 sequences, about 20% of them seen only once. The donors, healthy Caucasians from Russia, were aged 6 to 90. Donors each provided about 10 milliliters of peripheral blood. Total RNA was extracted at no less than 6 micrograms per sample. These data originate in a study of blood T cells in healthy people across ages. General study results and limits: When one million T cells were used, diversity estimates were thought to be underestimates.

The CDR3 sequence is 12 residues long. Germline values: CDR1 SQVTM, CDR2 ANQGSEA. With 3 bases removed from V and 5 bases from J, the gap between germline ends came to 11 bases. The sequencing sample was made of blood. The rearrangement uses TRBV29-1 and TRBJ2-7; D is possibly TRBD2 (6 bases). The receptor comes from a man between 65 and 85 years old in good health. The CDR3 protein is CSVDGGSDEQYF. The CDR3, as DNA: TGCAGCGTTGATGGGGGGTCGGACGAGCAGTACTTC.